This is a list of T cell receptor beta chains from one sample in a study of T cell repertoires in ileal Crohn's disease. Using immunoSEQ multiplex PCR, the repertoire was profiled, and TCRdb retains in-frame clones only, with some absent. The sample has about 6,000 clones, around 79% seen once; the top ten hold approximately 6.9%. What was sequenced was ileal tissue. Receptor source: an adult with Crohn's disease. The CDR3 runs from the conserved cysteine through the conserved F or W. D genes are given only for firm matches. Some rows have no size entry. The others give once, few or many, or a class for an expanded clone.

v_call	clone_size	j_call	d_call	cdr3_nt	cdr3_aa
TRBV4-1	NA	TRBJ1-5	NA	TGCGCCAGCAGCCAAGATCCCCGGAATCCAATGCCCCAGCATTTT	CASSQDPRNPMPQHF
TRBV28	once	TRBJ1-1	NA	TGTGCCAGCAGCCTCGGTCGAAGAGAAGCTTTCTTT	CASSLGRREAFF
TRBV10-3	NA	TRBJ2-3	TRBD2	TGTGCCATCAGTGCCGGGACTAGCGGGGATGTAGATACGCAGTATTTT	CAISAGTSGDVDTQYF
TRBV19	NA	TRBJ1-1	NA	TGTGCCAGTAGTACCCTCGGATTAGGCACTGAAGCTTTCTTT	CASSTLGLGTEAFF
TRBV28	once	TRBJ1-5	NA	TGTGCCAGCGGTTCCGGCGGCCTCAATCAGCCCCAGCATTTT	CASGSGGLNQPQHF
TRBV11-2	NA	TRBJ2-5	NA	TGTGCCAGCAGCTTAGGATTGGGACACCCCCAAGAGACCCAGTACTTC	CASSLGLGHPQETQYF
TRBV11-1	once	TRBJ2-1	NA	TGTGCCAGCAGCATCTTACCGGGCCCCTTGGATGAGCAGTTCTTC	CASSILPGPLDEQFF
TRBV18	NA	TRBJ1-6	NA	TGTGCCAGCTCACCAAACGGTTCCCCAAATTCACCCCTCCACTTT	CASSPNGSPNSPLHF
TRBV27	few	TRBJ2-7	TRBD1	TGTGCCAGCAGTTTACAGGGGGGACAGGGAGGCGAGCAGTACTTC	CASSLQGGQGGEQYF
TRBV30	NA	TRBJ1-3	TRBD1	TGTGCCTGGGAAAGACAGGGCAACTCTGGAAACACCATATATTTT	CAWERQGNSGNTIYF
TRBV10-1	NA	TRBJ2-7	NA	TGCGCCACTAGAGAGGAGCAGTACTTC	CATREEQYF
TRBV5-4	NA	TRBJ2-3	NA	TGTGCCAGCAGCTTTCCAGGAAGCCGCACAGATACGCAGTATTTT	CASSFPGSRTDTQYF
TRBV9	NA	TRBJ2-2	TRBD2	TGTGCCAGCAGCCCCAGGACTAGCCCAGCCGGGGAGCTGTTTTTT	CASSPRTSPAGELFF
TRBV6-5	NA	TRBJ1-2	NA	TGTGCCAGCAGATCTACACAGGTTTATGGCTACACCTTC	CASRSTQVYGYTF
TRBV30	few	TRBJ1-2	NA	TGTGCCTGGAGCGCGTCCGGTGGGGATGGAGGCTATGGCTACACCTTC	CAWSASGGDGGYGYTF
TRBV11-3	NA	TRBJ2-3	NA	TGTGCCAGCAGCTCCGGGGCGGTCACAGATACGCAGTATTTT	CASSSGAVTDTQYF
TRBV6-6	NA	TRBJ1-2	NA	TGTGCCAGCAGTTCTGGGAGAAAGACCTATGGCTACACCTTC	CASSSGRKTYGYTF
TRBV2	few	TRBJ2-5	TRBD1	TGTGCCGAGGGGGCCGGGTCGGAGACCCAGTACTTC	CAEGAGSETQYF
TRBV5-1	NA	TRBJ1-2	TRBD1	TGCGCCAGCAGCTCTGGACAGGTGGCCGGCTACACCTTC	CASSSGQVAGYTF
TRBV11-3	once	TRBJ2-3	NA	TGTGCCAGCAGCCAGGGAGCCAGCACAGATACGCAGTATTTT	CASSQGASTDTQYF
TRBV19	NA	TRBJ2-6	NA	TGTGCCAGTAGTACCTACGGCGCGGGAAGCTCTGGGGCCAACGTCCTGACTTTC	CASSTYGAGSSGANVLTF
TRBV5-1	NA	TRBJ1-3	TRBD1	TGCGCCAGCTCCCGGGACAGTATTTCTGGAAACACCATATATTTT	CASSRDSISGNTIYF
TRBV28	NA	TRBJ2-7	TRBD1	TGTGCCAGCCTGGGACAGGGTAACTACGAGCAGTACTTC	CASLGQGNYEQYF
TRBV18	NA	TRBJ1-1	NA	TGTGCCAGCTCACCACCGAGCGTCAGGTTGAACACTGAAGCTTTCTTT	CASSPPSVRLNTEAFF
TRBV10-2	NA	TRBJ1-5	NA	TGCGCCAGCAGTGAGATCGGGAGTCAGCCCCAGCATTTT	CASSEIGSQPQHF
TRBV7-9	NA	TRBJ1-6	NA	TGTGCCAGCAGCTTACAGGGAGCCTCACCCCTCCACTTT	CASSLQGASPLHF
TRBV5-5	few	TRBJ2-7	TRBD1	TGTGCCAGCAGCTTCCGGGACAGGGGATACGAGCAGTACTTC	CASSFRDRGYEQYF
TRBV27	NA	TRBJ2-7	TRBD2	TGTGCCAGCAGTCCTTACCCGGGACTAGCGAGGGAGCAGTACTTC	CASSPYPGLAREQYF